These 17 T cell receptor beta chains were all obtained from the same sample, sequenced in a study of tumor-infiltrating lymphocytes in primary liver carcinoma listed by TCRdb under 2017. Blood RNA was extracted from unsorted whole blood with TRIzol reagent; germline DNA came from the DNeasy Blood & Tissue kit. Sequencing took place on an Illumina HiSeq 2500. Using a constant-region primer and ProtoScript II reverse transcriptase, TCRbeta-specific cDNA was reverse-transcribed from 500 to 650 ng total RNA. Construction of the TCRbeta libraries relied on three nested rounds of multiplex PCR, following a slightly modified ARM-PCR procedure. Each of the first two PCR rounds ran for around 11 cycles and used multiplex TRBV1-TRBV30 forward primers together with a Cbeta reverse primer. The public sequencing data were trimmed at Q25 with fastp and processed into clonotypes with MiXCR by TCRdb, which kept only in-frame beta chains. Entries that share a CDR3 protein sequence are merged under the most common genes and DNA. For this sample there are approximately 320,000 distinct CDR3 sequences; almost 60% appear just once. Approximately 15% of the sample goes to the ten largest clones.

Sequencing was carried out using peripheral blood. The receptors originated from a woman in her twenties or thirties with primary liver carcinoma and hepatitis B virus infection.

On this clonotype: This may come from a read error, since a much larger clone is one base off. In DNA, the CDR3 is TGTGCCAGCAGTTTGGGGGCTCCCGAGAAGTACTTC. Protein: CASSLGAPEKYF. The chain carries TRBV12-3 or TRBV12-4 and TRBJ2-7, with a possible D match to TRBD1 (6 bases). This CDR3 contains 12 residues.

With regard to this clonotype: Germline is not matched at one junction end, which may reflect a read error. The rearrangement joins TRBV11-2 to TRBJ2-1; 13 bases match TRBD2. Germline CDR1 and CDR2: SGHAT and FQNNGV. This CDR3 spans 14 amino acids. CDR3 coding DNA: TGTGCCTGCAGCTTATCAACTAGCGGGAGGGCCAGGTTCTTC. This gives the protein CACSLSTSGRARFF.

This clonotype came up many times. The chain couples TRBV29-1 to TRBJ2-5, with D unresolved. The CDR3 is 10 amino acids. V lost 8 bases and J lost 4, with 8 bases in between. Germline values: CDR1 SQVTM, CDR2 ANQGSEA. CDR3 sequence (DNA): TGCAGCTCCTGGGTAGAGACCCAGTACTTC. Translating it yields CSSWVETQYF.

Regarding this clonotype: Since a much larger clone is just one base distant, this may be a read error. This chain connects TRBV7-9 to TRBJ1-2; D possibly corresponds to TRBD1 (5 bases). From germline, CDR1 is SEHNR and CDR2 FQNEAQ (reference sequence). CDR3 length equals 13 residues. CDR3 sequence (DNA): TGTCCCAGCAGCTTGGGGCCTTTATATGGCTACACCTTC. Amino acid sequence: CPSSLGPLYGYTF.

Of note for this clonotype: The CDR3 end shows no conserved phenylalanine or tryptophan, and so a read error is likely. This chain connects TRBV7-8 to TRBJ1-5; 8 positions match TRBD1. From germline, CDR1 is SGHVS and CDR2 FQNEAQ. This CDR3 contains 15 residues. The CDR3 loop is CVSSSGTGGNQPQHC. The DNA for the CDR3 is TGTGTCAGCAGTTCCGGGACAGGAGGAAATCAGCCCCAGCATTGT.

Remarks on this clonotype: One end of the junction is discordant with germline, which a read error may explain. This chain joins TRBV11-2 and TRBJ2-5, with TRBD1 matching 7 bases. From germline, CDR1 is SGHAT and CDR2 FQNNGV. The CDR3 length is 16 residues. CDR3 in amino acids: CVSSLVWDSNEETQYF. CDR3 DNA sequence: TGTGTCAGCAGCTTAGTTTGGGACAGCAATGAAGAGACCCAATACTTC.

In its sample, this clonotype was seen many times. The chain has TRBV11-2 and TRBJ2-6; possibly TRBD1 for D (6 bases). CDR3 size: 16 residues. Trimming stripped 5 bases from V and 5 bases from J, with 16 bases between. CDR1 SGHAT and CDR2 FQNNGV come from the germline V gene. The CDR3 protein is CASSPGQTLRANVLTF. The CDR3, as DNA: TGTGCCAGCAGCCCTGGACAGACTCTGAGGGCCAACGTCCTGACTTTC.

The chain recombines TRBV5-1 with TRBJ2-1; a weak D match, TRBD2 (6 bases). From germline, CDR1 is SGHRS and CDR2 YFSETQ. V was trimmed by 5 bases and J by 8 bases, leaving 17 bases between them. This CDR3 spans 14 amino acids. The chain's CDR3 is CASSSRTNSDEQFF. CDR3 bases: TGCGCCAGCAGTTCCCGGACTAATTCGGATGAGCAGTTCTTC.

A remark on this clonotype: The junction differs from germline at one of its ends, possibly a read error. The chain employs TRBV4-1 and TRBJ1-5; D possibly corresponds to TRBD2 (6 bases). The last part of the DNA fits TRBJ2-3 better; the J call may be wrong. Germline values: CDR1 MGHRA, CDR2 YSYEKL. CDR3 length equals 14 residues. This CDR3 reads CVSSQGQDYQPQYF. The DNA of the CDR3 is TGCGTCAGCAGCCAAGGGCAGGACTATCAGCCCCAGTATTTT.

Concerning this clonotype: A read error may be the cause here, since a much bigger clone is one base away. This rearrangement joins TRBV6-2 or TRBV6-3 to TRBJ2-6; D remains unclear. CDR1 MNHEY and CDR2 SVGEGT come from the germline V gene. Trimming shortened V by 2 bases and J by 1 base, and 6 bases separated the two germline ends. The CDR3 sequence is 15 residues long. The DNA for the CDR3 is TGTGCCAGCAGTTACCATGGTTCTGGGGCCAACGTCCTGACTTTC. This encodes CASSYHGSGANVLTF.

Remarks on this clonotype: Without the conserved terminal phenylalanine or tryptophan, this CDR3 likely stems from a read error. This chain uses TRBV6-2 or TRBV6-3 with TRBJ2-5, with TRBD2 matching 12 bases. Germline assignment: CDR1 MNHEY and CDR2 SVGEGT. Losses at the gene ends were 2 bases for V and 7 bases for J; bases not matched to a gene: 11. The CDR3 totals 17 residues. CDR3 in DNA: TGTGCCAGCAGTTACCTCTTGAGACTAGCGGGAGAAGTGACCCAGTACCTC. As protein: CASSYLLRLAGEVTQYL.

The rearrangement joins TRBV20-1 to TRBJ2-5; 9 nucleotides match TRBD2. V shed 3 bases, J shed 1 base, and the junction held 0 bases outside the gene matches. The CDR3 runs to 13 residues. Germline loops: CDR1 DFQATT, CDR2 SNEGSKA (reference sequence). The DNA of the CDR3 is TGCAGTGCTAGGACTAGCGGCCAAGAGACCCAGTACTTC. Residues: CSARTSGQETQYF.

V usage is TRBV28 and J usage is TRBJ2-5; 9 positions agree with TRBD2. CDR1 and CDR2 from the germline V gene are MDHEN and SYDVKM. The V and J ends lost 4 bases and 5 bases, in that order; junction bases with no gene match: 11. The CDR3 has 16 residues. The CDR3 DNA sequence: TGTGCCAGCAGTTGGTTGGAGGTAGCGGGAGCGGAGACCCAGTACTTC. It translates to CASSWLEVAGAETQYF. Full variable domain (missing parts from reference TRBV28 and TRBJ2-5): DVKVTQSSRYLVKRTGEKVFLECVQDMDHENMFWYRQDPGLGLRLIYFSYDVKMKEKGDIPEGYSVSREKKERFSLILESASTNQTSMYLCASSWLEVAGAETQYFGPGTRLLVL.

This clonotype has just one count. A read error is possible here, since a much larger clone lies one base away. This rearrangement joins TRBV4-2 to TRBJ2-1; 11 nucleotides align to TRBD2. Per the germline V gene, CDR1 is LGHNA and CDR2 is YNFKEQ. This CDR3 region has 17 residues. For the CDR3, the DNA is TGTGCCAGCAGCCCGAGAGAGACTAGCGGGGCCTACAATGAGAAGTTCTTC. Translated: CASSPRETSGAYNEKFF.

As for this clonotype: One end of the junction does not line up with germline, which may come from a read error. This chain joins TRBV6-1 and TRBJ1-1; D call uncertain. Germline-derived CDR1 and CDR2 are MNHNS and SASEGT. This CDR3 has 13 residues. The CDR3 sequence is CASSFSMNTGAFF. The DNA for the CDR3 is TGTGCCAGCAGCTTTTCCATGAACACTGGAGCTTTCTTT.

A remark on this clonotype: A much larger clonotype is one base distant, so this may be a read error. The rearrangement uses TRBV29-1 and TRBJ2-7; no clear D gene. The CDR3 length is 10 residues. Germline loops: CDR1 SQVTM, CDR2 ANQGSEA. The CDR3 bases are TGCAGCGTTCTGACCCACGAGCATTACTTC. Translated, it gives CSVLTHEHYF.

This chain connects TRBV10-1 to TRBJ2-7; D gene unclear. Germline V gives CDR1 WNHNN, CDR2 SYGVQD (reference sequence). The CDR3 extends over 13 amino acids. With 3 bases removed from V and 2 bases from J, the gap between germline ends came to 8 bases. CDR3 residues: CASSDRYTYEQYF. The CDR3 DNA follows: TGCGCCAGCAGTGACCGATACACCTACGAGCAGTACTTC.